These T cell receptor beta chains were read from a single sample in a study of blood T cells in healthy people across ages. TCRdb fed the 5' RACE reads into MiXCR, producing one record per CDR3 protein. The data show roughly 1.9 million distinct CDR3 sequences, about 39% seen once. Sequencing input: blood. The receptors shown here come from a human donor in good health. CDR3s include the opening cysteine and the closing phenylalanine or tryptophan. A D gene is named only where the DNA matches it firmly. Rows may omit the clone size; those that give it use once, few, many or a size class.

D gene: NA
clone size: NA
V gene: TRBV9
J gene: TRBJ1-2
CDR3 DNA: TGTGCCAGCAGCGGGGGACACCCAGAGGACTATGGCTACACCTTC
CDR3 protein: CASSGGHPEDYGYTF

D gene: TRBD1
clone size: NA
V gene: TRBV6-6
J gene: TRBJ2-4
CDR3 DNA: TGTGCCAGCAGTTACCCGGGACAGTTGGCCAAAAACATTCAGTACTTC
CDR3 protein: CASSYPGQLAKNIQYF

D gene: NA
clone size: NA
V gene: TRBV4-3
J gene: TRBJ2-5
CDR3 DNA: TGCGCCAGCAGCCAAGGGTGGATGGGGGAGACCCAGTACTTC
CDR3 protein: CASSQGWMGETQYF

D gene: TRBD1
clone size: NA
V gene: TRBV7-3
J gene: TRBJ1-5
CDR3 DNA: TGTGCCAGCAGCTCAGGCGGAGGACAGGCCCGCGGTCAGCCCCAGCATTTT
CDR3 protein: CASSSGGGQARGQPQHF

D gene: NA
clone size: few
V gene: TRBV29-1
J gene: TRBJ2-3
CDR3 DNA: TGCAGCTTTAGAGGGAGCACAGATACGCAGTATTTT
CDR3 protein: CSFRGSTDTQYF

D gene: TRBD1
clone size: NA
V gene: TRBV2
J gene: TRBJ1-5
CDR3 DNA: TGTGCCAGCAGTGACTCGACAGGGTATAGCAATCAGCCCCAGCATTTT
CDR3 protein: CASSDSTGYSNQPQHF

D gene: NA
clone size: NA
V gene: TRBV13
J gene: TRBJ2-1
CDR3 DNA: TGTGCCAGCAGCTTAAAGAGGGTCTCCTACGAGCAGTTCTTC
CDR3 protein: CASSLKRVSYEQFF

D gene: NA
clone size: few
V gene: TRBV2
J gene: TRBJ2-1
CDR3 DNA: TGTGCCAGCAGTGAAATCAGGGGAGGCAATGAGCAGTTCTTC
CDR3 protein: CASSEIRGGNEQFF

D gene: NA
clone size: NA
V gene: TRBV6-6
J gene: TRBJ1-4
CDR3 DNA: TGTGCCAGCAGTTACTCGAGTCTCCGTGAGAGTGAAAAACTGTTTTTT
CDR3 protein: CASSYSSLRESEKLFF

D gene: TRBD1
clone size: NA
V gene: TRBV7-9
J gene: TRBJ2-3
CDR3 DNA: TGTGCCAGCAGCCCGGGACAGGGCACTTCGCAGTATTTT
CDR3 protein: CASSPGQGTSQYF

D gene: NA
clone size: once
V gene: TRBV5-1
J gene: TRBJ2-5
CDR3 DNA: TGCGCCAGCAGTCCCACCGGGTCAAGGGCGCAGTACTTC
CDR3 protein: CASSPTGSRAQYF

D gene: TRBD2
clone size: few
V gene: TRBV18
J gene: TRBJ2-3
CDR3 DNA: TGTGCCAGCCGCGGGGGCCCCGGGACTAGCGGAACAGATACGCAGTATTTT
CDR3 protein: CASRGGPGTSGTDTQYF

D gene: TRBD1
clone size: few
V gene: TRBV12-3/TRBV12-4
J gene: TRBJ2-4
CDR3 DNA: TGTGCCAGCAGTAGACAGGGGGCAAACATTCAGTACTTC
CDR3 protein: CASSRQGANIQYF

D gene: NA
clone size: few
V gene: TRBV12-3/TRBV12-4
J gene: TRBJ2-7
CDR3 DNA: TGTGCCAGCAGAGCGAAGGGACTTCTAACCTACGAGCAGTACTTC
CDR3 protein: CASRAKGLLTYEQYF

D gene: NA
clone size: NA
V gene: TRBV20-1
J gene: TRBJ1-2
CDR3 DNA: TGCAGTGCTAGAATCACGGGACTTGGGGGCTACACCTTC
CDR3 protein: CSARITGLGGYTF